These 18 T cell receptor beta chains were sequenced from one sample in a study of T cells in Graves' hyperthyroidism and ophthalmopathy. Authors of the study amplified TCR beta CDR3 regions from RNA transcripts. In the first-round RT-PCR of the TCR CDR3, the HTBI primer set was used. TCRdb ran MiXCR on the multiplex PCR reads and lists one entry per CDR3 protein. The repertoire holds about 720,000 distinct CDR3 sequences, roughly 20% seen once, with 16% in the top ten. Material: blood. These TCRs come from a woman in her fifties or sixties with Graves' hyperthyroidism that later progressed to Graves' ophthalmopathy.

V usage is TRBV14 and J usage is TRBJ2-1, with a tentative D call TRBD1 (6 bases). This CDR3 comprises 15 residues. Trimming pared 5 bases from V and 13 bases from J, leaving 24 bases between. Germline CDR1 reads SGHDN; CDR2 reads FVKESK. For the CDR3, the DNA is TGTGCCAGCAGCGAAGTGGACAGCGAGAGACCTGGACAGTTCTTC. Its translation is CASSEVDSERPGQFF.

The chain employs TRBV4-1 and TRBJ2-3; D remains unclear. The V gene's germline CDR1 is MGHRA and CDR2 YSYEKL. Trimming left V 7 bases short and J 2 bases short, with 16 bases between. The CDR3 length is 15 residues. The CDR3 region is CASKMVQTPTDTQYF. The CDR3 nucleotides are TGCGCCAGCAAGATGGTACAGACCCCCACAGATACGCAGTATTTT.

J is TRBJ2-5 and V is TRBV12-3 or TRBV12-4; 7 bases match TRBD1. This CDR3 contains 13 residues. Trimming took 3 bases from V and 6 from J; bases not matched to a gene: 4. The CDR3 reads CASSFLDRQTQYF. CDR3 nucleotides: TGTGCCAGCAGTTTTTTGGACAGGCAGACCCAGTACTTC.

The rearrangement uses TRBV4-1 and TRBJ1-4; 9 positions agree with TRBD1. V lost 0 bases and J lost 0; bases outside the gene matches: 8. This CDR3 contains 19 residues. The germline V gene encodes CDR1 MGHRA and CDR2 YSYEKL. The CDR3 DNA follows: TGCGCCAGCAGCCAAGAGGACAGGGGCCTATTTGCAACTAATGAAAAACTGTTTTTT. As protein: CASSQEDRGLFATNEKLFF.

The chain combines TRBV7-9 with TRBJ1-6; 8 bases match TRBD1. V was clipped by 5 bases and J by 6 bases; unmatched bases: 6. The CDR3 totals 15 residues. Germline values: CDR1 SEHNR, CDR2 FQNEAQ (reference sequence). CDR3 region: CASSTTDRGNSPLHF. CDR3 bases: TGTGCCAGCAGCACGACAGACAGGGGTAATTCACCCCTCCACTTT.

This clonotype turned up a few times. This chain uses TRBV7-6 with TRBJ2-1, with 9 bases identical to TRBD2. This CDR3 contains 14 residues. V trimming: 1 base; J trimming: 8 bases; junction bases outside the gene matches: 3. CDR1 is SGHVS and CDR2 is FNYEAQ in the germline V gene. CDR3 residues: CASSLGLAVDEQFF. CDR3 DNA: TGTGCCAGCAGCTTAGGACTAGCGGTCGATGAGCAGTTCTTC.

This clonotype was seen more than once but under ten times. The chain links TRBV9 to TRBJ2-1; D might be TRBD2 (5 bases). V was pared by 4 bases and J by 7 bases, with 18 bases between. In germline, CDR1 is SGDLS, CDR2 YYNGEE. CDR3 length: 15 residues. This chain's CDR3 is CASSPFRTPANEQFF. The CDR3 DNA is TGTGCCAGCAGCCCTTTCCGGACTCCGGCGAATGAGCAGTTCTTC.

Ten or more counts support this clonotype. The CDR3 sequence: CASSQVDHTDTQYF. The CDR3 DNA is TGTGCCAGCAGCCAAGTGGACCACACAGATACGCAGTATTTT. The gene calls are TRBV3-1 and TRBJ2-3; D is uncertain. Trimming cost V 1 base and J 2 bases, with 7 bases left between them. The CDR3 has 14 amino acids. Germline V gene lookup returns CDR1 LGHDT and CDR2 YNNKEL (reference sequence).

This clonotype was recorded once. The chain has TRBV2 and TRBJ2-1, with TRBD2 identical over 16 bases. Germline values: CDR1 SNHLY, CDR2 FYNNEI. The length of the CDR3 is 17 residues. The J segment lost 8 bases and the V segment lost 5 bases, leaving 9 bases of the junction unmatched. In nucleotides, the CDR3 is TGTGCCAGCAGTCGACCCGGGACTAGCGGGGGGGTAGATGAGCAGTTCTTC. This codes for CASSRPGTSGGVDEQFF.

This clonotype showed up many times. The gene calls are TRBV19 and TRBJ1-1; tentatively, D is TRBD1 (5 bases). The germline V gene encodes CDR1 LNHDA and CDR2 SQIVND (reference sequence). Between the trimmed V and J ends, which lost 1 base and 7 bases, there was a span of 16 bases. CDR3 length: 15 residues. CDR3 coding DNA: TGTGCCAGTAGTATAGCCGGGACCGTAGACGGTGAAGCTTTCTTT. Its protein product is CASSIAGTVDGEAFF.

This rearrangement joins TRBV20-1 to TRBJ1-2; 7 nucleotides match TRBD1. Germline V gene lookup returns CDR1 DFQATT and CDR2 SNEGSKA (reference sequence). The CDR3 sequence is 16 residues long. V dropped 3 bases and J dropped 5; count of bases not matched to a gene: 15. The CDR3 sequence: CSASRNRGRMAYGYTF. The CDR3 DNA reads as TGCAGTGCTAGTAGGAACAGGGGCCGAATGGCTTATGGCTACACCTTC.

This clonotype was observed many times. This chain uses TRBV11-2 with TRBJ1-1, with 7 bases fitting TRBD1. The CDR3 loop spans 16 amino acids. Germline lookup yields CDR1 SGHAT and CDR2 FQNNGV. V trimming: 5 bases; J trimming: 0 bases; junction bases outside the gene matches: 9. In DNA, the CDR3 is TGTGCCAGCAGCCACCGGGACAGCGGGATGAACACTGAAGCTTTCTTT. Translating it yields CASSHRDSGMNTEAFF.

This chain links TRBV3-1 with TRBJ2-1; D is ambiguous. The CDR3 spans 12 residues. The germline gives CDR1 LGHDT, CDR2 YNNKEL (reference sequence). Deletions cut 1 base from V and 10 bases from J, with 8 bases between. Written as DNA, the CDR3 is TGTGCCAGCAGCCAAGTTGGGGAAGAGCAGTTCTTC. It codes for CASSQVGEEQFF.

This clonotype has just a few counts. The rearrangement uses TRBV7-9 and TRBJ1-3; D remains unclear. The V and J ends lost 1 base and 2 bases respectively, with 9 bases between them. CDR1 SEHNR and CDR2 FQNEAQ come from the germline V gene (reference sequence). CDR3 length: 15 amino acids. The CDR3 spells CASSLGRQAGNTIYF. The CDR3, as DNA: TGTGCCAGCAGCTTAGGCAGACAAGCTGGAAACACCATATATTTT.

The CDR3 DNA sequence: TGTGCCAGCAGCTTAGCGTCAATGAACACCGGGGAGCTGTTTTTT. Translating gives CASSLASMNTGELFF. The chain has TRBV7-9 and TRBJ2-2; D gene ambiguous. The germline V gene has CDR1 SEHNR and CDR2 FQNEAQ (reference sequence). The length of the CDR3 is 15 residues. The V end lost 0 bases, the J end lost 1 base, and 6 bases lay between the germline ends.

The chain combines TRBV5-8 with TRBJ1-2, with D unclear. The CDR3 is 15 amino acids. Trimming removed 1 base from V and 8 bases from J, with 18 bases in between. In germline, CDR1 is SGHTS, CDR2 YDEGEE. CDR3 sequence: CASSLSPGSPGGYTF. As DNA, the CDR3 is TGTGCCAGCAGCTTGTCCCCAGGATCTCCGGGGGGCTACACCTTC.

The genes are TRBV6-1 and TRBJ1-2; D gene uncertain. V lost 6 bases and J lost 1, with 15 bases in between. The CDR3 is 15 residues long. Looked up from germline, CDR1 is MNHNS and CDR2 is SASEGT. The CDR3: CASSLNAAVNYGYTF. The CDR3 region has the DNA TGTGCCAGCAGCCTAAACGCGGCGGTTAACTATGGCTACACCTTC.

CDR3 nucleotide sequence: TGTGCCATCAGTGGAGAGGGGGCCCATCAGCCCCAGCATTTT. The encoded protein is CAISGEGAHQPQHF. The chain links TRBV10-3 to TRBJ1-5; TRBD1 aligns across 7 bases. The V segment lost 4 bases and the J segment 5 bases; nucleotides outside the gene matches: 5. Germline V CDR1 and CDR2: ENHRY, SYGVKD. The CDR3 has 14 residues.